Listed below are T cell receptor beta chains from one sample, sequenced in a study of regulatory T cells in long-lasting Graves disease. TCRdb used MiXCR to reprocess the multiplex PCR reads, holding one entry per CDR3 protein. The data contain around 500,000 distinct CDR3 sequences, about 14% of them singletons. The data also belong to a second study, concerning T cells in Graves' hyperthyroidism and ophthalmopathy.

Sequenced here: peripheral blood mononuclear cells (PBMCs), sampled at new diagnosis, from a patient treated with antithyroid drugs. The source of these receptors is a man aged 25 to 40 with Graves disease. The conserved cysteine and the conserved F or W are not part of the CDR3 here. Each record gives: V gene, J gene, D gene, CDR3 protein. The D gene is left open where the match is weak.

TRBV19	TRBJ2-1	TRBD2	ASRTRLAGVNNEQF
TRBV15	TRBJ2-7	TRBD2	ATSRGPLAGGHEQY
TRBV25-1	TRBJ2-7	TRBD1	ASSEYGTGVYEQY
TRBV6-7	TRBJ2-7	-	ASTHGEPYEQY
TRBV19	TRBJ2-2	TRBD2	ASSTGLAGTGELF
TRBV2	TRBJ2-1	TRBD2	ASSEGGEGLDEQF
TRBV10-3	TRBJ2-1	TRBD2	AINSLSGTSGSNEQF
TRBV10-1	TRBJ2-3	-	ASSEEQISTDTQY
TRBV27	TRBJ2-7	TRBD1	ASSPLYRGPYEQY
TRBV7-9	TRBJ2-7	-	ASSSYDVRGYEQY
TRBV7-2	TRBJ1-5	-	ASSFGDTERH
TRBV27	TRBJ2-6	-	ASSFSPKGAGANVLT
TRBV20-1	TRBJ2-4	-	SAQRGDPKNIQY
TRBV29-1	TRBJ2-7	TRBD1	SARDRGRSEQY
TRBV20-1	TRBJ2-7	-	SARVLGARQY
TRBV20-1	TRBJ2-7	TRBD2	SARVAGGSYEQY
TRBV6-9	TRBJ2-1	TRBD2	ASSYPTSGTYNEQF
TRBV11-2	TRBJ2-7	TRBD2	ASRPGTSDEQY
TRBV2	TRBJ2-1	-	ASSETTISYNEQF
TRBV20-1	TRBJ2-1	-	SANLGGEQF
TRBV28	TRBJ2-1	TRBD2	ASSPPFGGRMQF
TRBV12-3/TRBV12-4	TRBJ2-2	-	ASSDRVRYPNTGELF
TRBV15	TRBJ2-7	TRBD1	AFERQGDEQY
TRBV3-1	TRBJ1-1	-	ASSDTTGNTEAF
TRBV20-1	TRBJ1-2	-	SAQFMGAYGYT
TRBV29-1	TRBJ1-1	-	SVEDLETGNTEAF
TRBV29-1	TRBJ2-5	-	SVDVRGLETQY
TRBV28	TRBJ1-6	-	ASSSGRGHNSPLH
TRBV28	TRBJ2-7	-	ASSFGGWRSYEQY
TRBV11-2	TRBJ2-1	-	ASSLGGFNEQF
TRBV27	TRBJ2-7	TRBD2	ASSPGGGGYEQY
TRBV12-3/TRBV12-4	TRBJ2-2	-	ASSYGPDTGELF
TRBV20-1	TRBJ2-1	-	SASRDPGSYNEQF
TRBV27	TRBJ2-7	-	ASSPHRGGGYEQY
TRBV27	TRBJ1-1	-	ASSSGGPNTEAF
TRBV6-1	TRBJ1-2	TRBD1	ASGTGVRYGYT
TRBV27	TRBJ2-2	-	ASYKGSGNTGELF
TRBV11-3	TRBJ2-1	-	ASSLRGSSYNEQF
TRBV5-1	TRBJ1-6	TRBD1	ASSLISGGNSPLH
TRBV27	TRBJ1-5	TRBD1	ASSSIGQGRQPQH
TRBV6-1	TRBJ2-3	TRBD1	ATAWDRGRRDTQY
TRBV10-1	TRBJ2-2	TRBD2	ASSESPGLAASGELF
TRBV12-3/TRBV12-4	TRBJ2-7	TRBD2	ASSLEGGPDEQY
TRBV15	TRBJ2-7	TRBD2	ATSRELAPDEQY
TRBV2	TRBJ2-3	TRBD2	ANSLGLAVNTDTQY
TRBV18	TRBJ2-2	TRBD2	ASSGTSGTGELF